This T cell receptor (beta chain) was found in a study of blood T cell repertoires in COVID-19. Study summary: Sites across the United States, Italy and Spain contributed samples from acute and convalescent COVID-19. T cells, B-cell-depleted T cells, or PBMCs supplied cDNA or gDNA.

The CDR3 length is 14 residues. The V gene's germline CDR1 is SGHDN and CDR2 FVKESK. V was trimmed by 1 base and J by 0 bases, leaving 4 bases between them. The sample holds a few counts of this clone. Per the study methods: It was from reference gene primer amplification that nucleated cell counts were estimated. Method: immunoSEQ multiplex PCR; TCRdb's copy keeps in-frame clones and lacks some. Clonal size and the V and J genes are those of that table, whereas D and trimming came from the DNA. Of 26,000 or so clones listed, about 71% are singletons. This sequence originates from a man aged 60 to 69 with active or convalescent COVID-19. The sequenced sample consisted of peripheral blood. V and J are TRBV14 and TRBJ1-3; D is unresolved. The CDR3 is CASSQAISGNTIYF. In DNA, the CDR3 is TGTGCCAGCAGCCAAGCCATCTCTGGAAACACCATATATTTT.